Sequencing of this T cell receptor (beta chain) was carried out in a study of human T cells and chemical hapten exposure. Time point defined: patch test 1, 2 weeks after DPC sensitization. As for treatment: therapeutic diphenylcyclopropenone sensitization with weekly scalp DPC. Via MiXCR, TCRdb re-called the RACE reads, giving one row per CDR3 protein. The profile covers about 99,000 distinct CDR3 sequences, with around 11% appearing a single time and 2.1% taken by the ten largest. This clonotype turned up a few times. CDR1 MNHEY and CDR2 SMNVEV come from the germline V gene (reference sequence). V lost 1 base and J 13 bases, leaving 14 bases between the germline ends. There are 14 residues in the CDR3.

This material consisted of whole blood, taken in connection with sensitization to the hapten diphenylcyclopropenone (DPC). This sequence originates from a woman aged 35 to 49 with alopecia areata. Some clones in this sample may be carry-over from other donors' samples. The gene calls are TRBV27 and TRBJ1-6; D ambiguous. Here the CDR3 reads CASSLLGGSLPLHF. In DNA form, the CDR3 reads TGTGCCAGCAGTTTATTAGGAGGGTCACTCCCCCTCCACTTT.